This T cell receptor beta chain was sequenced during a study of shared clonotypes between healthy human individuals. General study results and limits: A few donors had 4% to 6.5% of their naive CD4 clonotypes in common. What limited the represented genetic and exposure-history diversity was the small number of donors. Relative to memory subsets, naive subsets generally showed larger estimated richness.

Per the germline V gene, CDR1 is LGHNA and CDR2 is YSLEER. The CDR3 is 16 amino acids. Unmatched junction bases numbered 10, after V lost 4 bases and J lost 7 bases. Points on this clone: Its antigen is still unknown.

Profiled with immunoSEQ multiplex PCR; TCRdb holds only in-frame clones, not every one. Of approximately 640,000 clones listed, less than 95% are singletons. The sequenced material came from memory CD8+ T cells from PBMCs. The subset was: CD45RO+ cells pooled with CCR7-negative TemRA cells. The TCR comes from a young man in good health. Some clones in this sample may be carry-over from other donors' samples. The chain uses TRBV4-3 and TRBJ2-2; the match to TRBD2 covers 9 bases. The CDR3 here is CASSPSIAGASGELFF. In nucleotides, the CDR3 is TGCGCCAGCAGCCCCTCAATAGCGGGAGCGAGCGGGGAGCTGTTTTTT.